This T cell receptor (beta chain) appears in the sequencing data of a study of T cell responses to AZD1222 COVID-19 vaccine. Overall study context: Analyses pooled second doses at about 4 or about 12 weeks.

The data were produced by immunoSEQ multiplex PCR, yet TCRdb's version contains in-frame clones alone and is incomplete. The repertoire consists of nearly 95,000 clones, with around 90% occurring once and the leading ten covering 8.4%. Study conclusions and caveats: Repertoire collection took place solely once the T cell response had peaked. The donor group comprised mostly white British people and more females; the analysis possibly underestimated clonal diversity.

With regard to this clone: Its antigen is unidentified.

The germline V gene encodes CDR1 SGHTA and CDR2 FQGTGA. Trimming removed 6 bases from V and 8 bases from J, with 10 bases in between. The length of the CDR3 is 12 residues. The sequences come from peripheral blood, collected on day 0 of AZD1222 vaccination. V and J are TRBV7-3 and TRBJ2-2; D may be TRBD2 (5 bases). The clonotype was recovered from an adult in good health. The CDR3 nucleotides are TGTGCCAGCAGATCCCCGGGGGGGGAGCTGTTTTTT. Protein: CASRSPGGELFF.